This TCR beta chain came from a study of shared clonotypes between healthy human individuals. The CDR3 has 14 residues. Germline V CDR1 and CDR2: LGHNA, YNFKEQ. Trimming took 10 bases from V and 1 from J, leaving 14 bases between them. CD8 cells regarded as naive lacked CD45RO, were positively chosen for CCR7, and omitted terminally differentiated effector memory CD45RA+ cells. With respect to this clone: Its antigen is unknown.

Study-wide points: Large depth notwithstanding, sorted-subset sequencing proved incomplete by rarefaction. Estimated richness was generally greater in naive than memory subsets.

It was across several immunoSEQ plates that each subset's genomic DNA was evenly split. TCRdb keeps only in-frame clones here, not all; method: immunoSEQ multiplex PCR. The sample includes about 700,000 clones, roughly nine tenths of them seen just once. The sequencing input was naive CD8+ T cells sorted from blood. V is TRBV4-2 and J is TRBJ2-1; D assignment may be TRBD1 or TRBD2 (7 bases each). This clonotype was obtained from a man younger than 45 in good health. In nucleotides, the CDR3 is TGTGCCACCTCAGGGGGGGATTCCTACAATGAGCAGTTCTTC. Its translation is CATSGGDSYNEQFF.